A single sample gave rise to the 6 T cell receptor beta chains below, sequenced in a study of blood T cell repertoires in COVID-19. Generated by immunoSEQ multiplex PCR, the TCRdb table keeps only in-frame clones and is missing some. Of under 150,000 clones in the sample, around 86% were seen once. Sequencing was carried out using peripheral blood. Receptors originate from a man aged 50 to 59 with active COVID-19.

The chain uses TRBV5-1 and TRBJ1-2; 8 bases line up with TRBD1. Germline V gives CDR1 SGHRS, CDR2 YFSETQ. The V and J ends lost 0 bases and 7 bases, in that order; junction bases with no gene match: 8. The CDR3 covers 15 residues. Written as DNA, the CDR3 is TGCGCCAGCAGCTTGGACGGCAGGGGGCTGGGTGGCTACACCTTC. It specifies CASSLDGRGLGGYTF. Full variable domain (rest looked up from reference TRBV5-1 and TRBJ1-2): KAGVTQTPRYLIKTRGQQVTLSCSPISGHRSVSWYQQTPGQGLQFLFEYFSETQRNKGNFPGRFSGRQFSNSRSEMNVSTLELGDSALYLCASSLDGRGLGGYTFGSGTRLTVV.

V usage is TRBV19 and J usage is TRBJ2-7; TRBD1 is a possible D gene (6 bases). The CDR3 is 13 residues long. V shed 5 bases and J shed 1 base, with 9 bases lying between them. Germline-derived CDR1 and CDR2 are LNHDA and SQIVND (reference sequence). The CDR3 here is CASSSGQSYEQYF. The CDR3 DNA sequence: TGTGCCAGTAGTTCAGGACAGTCCTACGAGCAGTACTTC. The complete variable domain, with remaining parts taken from reference TRBV19 and TRBJ2-7, reads DGGITQSPKYLFRKEGQNVTLSCEQNLNHDAMYWYRQDPGQGLRLIYYSQIVNDFQKGDIAEGYSVSREKKESFPLTVTSAQKNPTAFYLCASSSGQSYEQYFGPGTRLTVT.

The rearrangement joins TRBV19 to TRBJ1-2, with 7 bases matching TRBD1. Trimming took 3 bases from V and 7 from J; bases not matched to a gene: 8. CDR1 is LNHDA, CDR2 SQIVND, per germline (reference sequence). The length of the CDR3 is 14 residues. The CDR3, as DNA: TGTGCCAGTAGTATGGGGACAGTTTTGGCTGGCTACACCTTC. Its protein is CASSMGTVLAGYTF.

The CDR3 DNA follows: TGTGCCAGCAGGCGGACAGGGCACGGCTACACCTTC. Protein: CASRRTGHGYTF. The chain uses TRBV12-3 or TRBV12-4 and TRBJ1-2, with 8 bases identical to TRBD1. The CDR3 consists of 12 residues. The V gene end was trimmed by 6 bases and the J gene end by 8 bases; junction bases not matched to a gene: 5.

The sample holds one count of this clone. The gene calls are TRBV19 and TRBJ1-3, with D possibly being TRBD1 (6 bases). This CDR3 contains 13 residues. The V gene's germline CDR1 is LNHDA and CDR2 SQIVND (reference sequence). Trimming took 6 bases from V and 2 from J, leaving 8 bases between them. The CDR3 nucleotides read TGTGCCAGTAGAAAGGGGGCTGGAAACACCATATATTTT. It codes for CASRKGAGNTIYF.

The J gene is TRBJ2-2, the V gene TRBV11-2; the D is unclear. The germline gives CDR1 SGHAT, CDR2 FQNNGV. With 8 bases removed from V and 8 bases from J, the gap between germline ends came to 18 bases. The CDR3 loop spans 14 amino acids. CDR3 region: CASGFPVQAGELFF. The CDR3 DNA is TGTGCCAGCGGGTTCCCCGTTCAGGCGGGGGAGCTGTTTTTT. The variable domain in full, with the rest retrieved from reference TRBV11-2 and TRBJ2-2, is EAGVAQSPRYKIIEKRQSVAFWCNPISGHATLYWYQQILGQGPKLLIQFQNNGVVDDSQLPKDRFSAERLKGVDSTLKIQPAKLEDSAVYLCASGFPVQAGELFFGEGSRLTVL.